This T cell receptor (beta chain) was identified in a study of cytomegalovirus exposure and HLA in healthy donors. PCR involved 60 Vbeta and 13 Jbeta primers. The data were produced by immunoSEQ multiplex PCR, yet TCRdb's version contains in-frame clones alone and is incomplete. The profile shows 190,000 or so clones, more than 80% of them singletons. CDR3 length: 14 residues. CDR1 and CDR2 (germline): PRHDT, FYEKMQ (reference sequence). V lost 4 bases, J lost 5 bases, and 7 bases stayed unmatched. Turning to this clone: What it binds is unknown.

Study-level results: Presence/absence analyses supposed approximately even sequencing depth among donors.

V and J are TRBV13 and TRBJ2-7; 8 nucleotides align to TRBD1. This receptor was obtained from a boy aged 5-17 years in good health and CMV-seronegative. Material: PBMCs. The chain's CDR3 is CASSSGQGVHEQYF. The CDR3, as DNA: TGTGCCAGCAGCTCTGGACAGGGTGTACACGAGCAGTACTTC.